Following are 28 T cell receptor beta chains from one sample sequenced in a study of T cell repertoires in cytomegalovirus infection. TCRdb re-called the reads with MiXCR, one entry per CDR3 protein. In the table there are about 110,000 distinct CDR3 sequences, under 30% of which are singletons. Their specific antigens are unknown. Source: CD8+ T cells from cultured PBMCs, taken from culture after CMV antigen stimulation. The receptors shown here come from a human donor in good health (CMV status not recorded). Some clones in this sample may be carry-over from other donors' samples.

The table lists this clonotype with a count of one. The rearrangement links TRBV24-1 to TRBJ2-2; D is ambiguous. CDR3 length: 16 residues. V lost 4 bases and J lost 0, with 11 bases in between. Germline CDR1 reads KGHDR; CDR2 reads SFDVKD. CDR3 bases: TGTGCCACCAGTGACCCGAACAGTGCGAACACCGGGGAGCTGTTTTTT. Translated: CATSDPNSANTGELFF.

V gene TRBV27 combines with J gene TRBJ1-2, with a weak D call TRBD1 (5 bases). CDR1 is MNHEY and CDR2 is SMNVEV in the germline V gene (reference sequence). This CDR3 has 16 residues. V was cut by 6 bases and J by 5 bases, with 22 bases left in between. CDR3 sequence: CASSPTGVVGLYGYTF. Here the CDR3 DNA reads TGTGCCAGCAGCCCTACAGGAGTAGTGGGGCTATATGGCTACACCTTC.

About this clonotype itself: Germline and junction disagree at one end, which may indicate a read error. The V gene is TRBV7-2, the J gene TRBJ2-1; D gene uncertain. The CDR3 is made up of 12 amino acids. From germline, CDR1 is SGHTA and CDR2 FQGNSA. CDR3 DNA sequence: TGTGCCAGCTGCTTAGGTTCGAATGAGCAGTTCTTC. The encoded protein is CASCLGSNEQFF.

The chain couples TRBV27 to TRBJ2-3; D remains ambiguous. V was trimmed by 2 bases and J by 2 bases, leaving 5 bases between them. Germline CDR1 MNHEY, CDR2 SMNVEV (reference sequence). The CDR3 contains 13 residues. The CDR3 DNA reads TGTGCCAGCAGTTTACGGAACACAGATACGCAGTATTTT. It codes for CASSLRNTDTQYF.

This clonotype was counted only a few times. The chain joins TRBV9 to TRBJ2-3, with 8 bases fitting TRBD2. This CDR3 is built from 15 residues. Germline V CDR1 and CDR2: SGDLS, YYNGEE. V lost 3 bases, J lost 6 bases, and 9 bases stayed unmatched. CDR3: CASSAGGDLGDTQYF. CDR3 bases: TGTGCCAGCAGCGCGGGGGGGGACCTTGGGGATACGCAGTATTTT.

In its sample, this clonotype was seen once. This chain links TRBV28 with TRBJ2-1, with 10 nucleotides matching TRBD2. Looked up from germline, CDR1 is MDHEN and CDR2 is SYDVKM. Germline trimming cut 3 bases from V and 9 bases from J; bases unmatched to any gene: 2. There are 13 residues in the CDR3. The CDR3 nucleotides read TGTGCCAGCAGTTTGGGACTAGCGTTTGAGCAGTTCTTC. As protein: CASSLGLAFEQFF.

This clonotype was counted a few times. The J gene is TRBJ2-3, the V gene TRBV6-5, with 7 positions matching TRBD1. The V gene's germline CDR1 is MNHEY and CDR2 SVGAGI. The CDR3 is 15 amino acids. The ends lost 2 bases at V and 3 bases at J; junction bases unmatched: 5. The CDR3 spells CASSYGRGSTDTQYF. Here the CDR3 DNA reads TGTGCCAGCAGTTACGGCAGGGGGTCTACAGATACGCAGTATTTT.

The rearrangement joins TRBV20-1 to TRBJ1-1; no clear D gene. Germline V lookup: CDR1 DFQATT, CDR2 SNEGSKA (reference sequence). This CDR3 has 15 amino acids. The V end was cut by 4 bases, the J end by 5 bases, with 20 bases between. The CDR3 bases are TGCAGTGCTATCGGACCAGCCACATATTGGACTGAAGCTTTCTTT. Amino acids: CSAIGPATYWTEAFF.

The V call is TRBV27, the J call TRBJ2-1; 10 bases map to TRBD2. The V segment lost 6 bases and the J segment 8 bases; nucleotides outside the gene matches: 10. The CDR3 consists of 15 residues. Germline V gene data show CDR1 as MNHEY and CDR2 as SMNVEV (reference sequence). In DNA, the CDR3 is TGTGCCAGCAGCTTCCCTAGCGGGGGAGGAGATGAGCAGTTCTTC. It codes for CASSFPSGGGDEQFF.

CDR3 bases: TGCAGTGCTAGTAAGGGACAGGGTTTTGGCTACACCTTC. It specifies CSASKGQGFGYTF. The V gene is TRBV20-1, the J gene TRBJ1-2; 9 bases are shared with TRBD1. Germline V gives CDR1 DFQATT, CDR2 SNEGSKA (reference sequence). Losses at the gene ends were 3 bases for V and 7 bases for J; bases not matched to a gene: 6. This CDR3 comprises 13 residues.

The J gene is TRBJ2-3, the V gene TRBV6-1; 8 bases fit TRBD1. This CDR3 region has 15 residues. Germline V CDR1 and CDR2: MNHNS, SASEGT. The junction had 7 bases not matched to a gene; V was cut back by 1 base and J by 7 bases. The CDR3: CASSEGRQGSNTQYF. The DNA for the CDR3 is TGTGCCAGCAGTGAAGGTAGACAGGGGTCTAATACGCAGTATTTT.

The gene calls are TRBV4-1 and TRBJ2-7; 9 bases map to TRBD1. Germline values: CDR1 MGHRA, CDR2 YSYEKL. The CDR3 runs to 15 residues. The J segment lost 2 bases and the V segment lost 6 bases, leaving 8 bases of the junction unmatched. The CDR3 spells CASRYSGTGTYEQYF. The DNA for the CDR3 is TGCGCCAGCAGATACTCCGGGACAGGGACCTACGAGCAGTACTTC.

This clonotype has more than one count but fewer than ten. The genes are TRBV6-2 or TRBV6-3 and TRBJ1-1, with TRBD1 matching 7 bases. The J segment lost 4 bases and the V segment lost 5 bases, leaving 13 bases of the junction unmatched. The CDR3 runs 16 residues. Germline V gene lookup returns CDR1 MNHEY and CDR2 SVGEGT. The CDR3 sequence: CASSDLRTGGGTEAFF. CDR3 sequence (DNA): TGTGCCAGCAGTGACCTCCGGACAGGCGGGGGCACTGAAGCTTTCTTT.

This clonotype was picked up many times. The chain couples TRBV27 to TRBJ2-7; 10 bases line up with TRBD2. Losses at the gene ends were 4 bases for V and 4 bases for J; bases not matched to a gene: 13. This CDR3 spans 17 amino acids. Per the germline V gene, CDR1 is MNHEY and CDR2 is SMNVEV (reference sequence). In nucleotides, the CDR3 is TGTGCCAGCAGTTCCCCCCTTCAAGCGGGGGGGTTGTACGAGCAGTACTTC. Protein sequence: CASSSPLQAGGLYEQYF.

The CDR3 here is CASSFPGDIRWGGYTF. Written as DNA, the CDR3 is TGTGCCAGCAGCTTCCCAGGGGACATCCGCTGGGGCGGCTACACCTTC. V and J are TRBV7-4 and TRBJ1-2; a weak D match, TRBD1 (6 bases). The ends were cut back, 3 bases at V and 8 bases at J, with 22 bases in the middle. This CDR3 spans 16 amino acids. Germline CDR1 SGHVT, CDR2 SQSDAQ.

Remarks on this clonotype: A much larger clone differs from this one at a single base, so this may be a read error. This is likely a read error, given that the CDR3 carries no conserved phenylalanine or tryptophan at its end. The chain uses TRBV7-9 and TRBJ2-1, with TRBD1 identical over 9 bases. V lost 5 bases to trimming and J lost 2 bases; unmatched junction nucleotides: 7. The CDR3 spans 16 residues. In germline, CDR1 is SEHNR, CDR2 FQNEAQ (reference sequence). CDR3 bases: TGTGCCAGCAGCCCATCGACAGGGGGGGCCTACAATGAGCAGTTCTAC. It translates to CASSPSTGGAYNEQFY.

In its sample, this clonotype was seen many times. V gene TRBV7-9 combines with J gene TRBJ1-1, with D unresolved. The V end was cut by 4 bases, the J end by 6 bases, with 3 bases between. Germline loops: CDR1 SEHNR, CDR2 FQNEAQ (reference sequence). CDR3 length: 10 residues. The CDR3 loop reads CASSYAEAFF. The CDR3 nucleotides read TGTGCCAGCAGCTACGCTGAAGCTTTCTTT.

This clonotype was counted only a few times. J is TRBJ2-7 and V is TRBV7-9; TRBD2 might be the D (6 bases). In germline, CDR1 is SEHNR, CDR2 FQNEAQ (reference sequence). This CDR3 comprises 14 residues. V was shortened by 4 bases and J by 2 bases, with 12 bases between the two germline ends. CDR3 sequence reads: CASSSTRTTYEQYF. The CDR3 region has the DNA TGTGCCAGCAGCTCTACCAGGACTACCTACGAGCAGTACTTC.

This clonotype was seen more than once but under ten times. The chain has TRBV7-8 and TRBJ1-1; D unresolved. The germline V and J ends were trimmed by 2 bases and 5 bases, with 21 bases remaining between them. The CDR3 contains 17 residues. CDR1 is SGHVS, CDR2 FQNEAQ, per germline. CDR3 amino acids: CASSLRRQDLGWTEAFF. In DNA form, the CDR3 reads TGTGCCAGCAGCTTACGTCGGCAGGATCTTGGGTGGACTGAAGCTTTCTTT.

The V call is TRBV28, the J call TRBJ2-7; D perhaps matches TRBD2 (5 bases). CDR3 length: 14 amino acids. Germline assignment: CDR1 MDHEN and CDR2 SYDVKM. Trimming took off 6 bases at V and 2 bases at J, with 14 bases between the two ends. The CDR3 loop reads CASSGRTFPYEQYF. The CDR3 DNA follows: TGTGCCAGCAGCGGACGGACTTTTCCCTACGAGCAGTACTTC.

The chain joins TRBV6-1 to TRBJ2-1; 8 nucleotides align to TRBD1. V trimming: 3 bases; J trimming: 2 bases; junction bases outside the gene matches: 6. CDR1 and CDR2 from the germline V gene are MNHNS and SASEGT. The CDR3 runs to 16 residues. CDR3 residues: CASSDLGQETYNEQFF. CDR3 DNA sequence: TGTGCCAGCAGTGACCTGGGACAGGAGACCTACAATGAGCAGTTCTTC.

The V call is TRBV15, the J call TRBJ1-4; D is possibly TRBD1 (6 bases). In germline, CDR1 is LNHNV, CDR2 YYDKDF (reference sequence). CDR3 length: 12 residues. Trimming removed 9 bases from V and 7 bases from J, with 12 bases in between. Written as DNA, the CDR3 is TGTGCCACTCAGACAGGCTCTGAAAAACTGTTTTTT. It is translated as CATQTGSEKLFF. The full variable domain, with the rest looked up from reference TRBV15 and TRBJ1-4, is DAMVIQNPRYQVTQFGKPVTLSCSQTLNHNVMYWYQQKSSQAPKLLFHYYDKDFNNEADTPDNFQSRRPNTSFCFLDIRSPGLGDTAMYLCATQTGSEKLFFGSGTQLSVL.

This rearrangement joins TRBV4-1 to TRBJ2-2, with 10 bases identical to TRBD2. The CDR3 consists of 17 residues. The germline gives CDR1 MGHRA, CDR2 YSYEKL. V dropped 6 bases and J dropped 0; count of bases not matched to a gene: 7. The CDR3 reads CASRELAGLANTGELFF. The CDR3 DNA reads TGCGCCAGCAGAGAACTAGCGGGGTTAGCGAACACCGGGGAGCTGTTTTTT.

The chain couples TRBV7-6 to TRBJ2-3; TRBD2 matches at 8 bases. Looked up from germline, CDR1 is SGHVS and CDR2 is FNYEAQ. The junction had 9 bases not matched to a gene; V was cut back by 3 bases and J by 1 base. This CDR3 spans 17 amino acids. In DNA, the CDR3 is TGTGCCAGCAGCTTCCCCGTAGCGGGGTCGGGCACAGATACGCAGTATTTT. Translating it yields CASSFPVAGSGTDTQYF.

This clonotype appeared a few times. The chain carries TRBV6-2 or TRBV6-3 and TRBJ2-7; D ambiguous. V was pared by 0 bases and J by 5 bases, with 8 bases between. The germline CDR1 and CDR2 sequences are MNHEY and SVGEGT. The CDR3 extends over 13 amino acids. This CDR3 is CASSYSSAHEQYF. CDR3 nucleotides: TGTGCCAGCAGTTACTCGTCCGCCCACGAGCAGTACTTC.

J is TRBJ2-3 and V is TRBV4-2, with 13 nucleotides matching TRBD2. The junction had 4 bases not matched to a gene; V was cut back by 1 base and J by 0 bases. The CDR3 has 18 amino acids. CDR1 and CDR2 from the germline V gene are LGHNA and YNFKEQ. DNA of the CDR3: TGTGCCAGCAGCCAAGGGACTAGCGGGGGATTCAGCACAGATACGCAGTATTTT. Its translation: CASSQGTSGGFSTDTQYF.

The rearrangement links TRBV7-8 to TRBJ2-5; 7 nucleotides line up with TRBD2. This CDR3 has 13 residues. V was pared by 5 bases and J by 5 bases, with 5 bases of the junction left unmatched. The germline gives CDR1 SGHVS, CDR2 FQNEAQ. DNA for the CDR3: TGTGCCAGCAGCCGCCTCGGGAGGGAGACCCAGTACTTC. This codes for CASSRLGRETQYF. Based on the CDR3 plus reference TRBV7-8 and TRBJ2-5, the full variable domain is GAGVSQSPRYKVAKRGQDVALRCDPISGHVSLFWYQQALGQGPEFLTYFQNEAQLDKSGLPSDRFFAERPEGSVSTLKIQRTQQEDSAVYLCASSRLGRETQYFGPGTRLLVL.

The gene calls are TRBV12-3 or TRBV12-4 and TRBJ2-2; a weak D match, TRBD2 (5 bases). The CDR3 has 14 residues. Trimming took 3 bases from V and 3 from J, leaving 8 bases between them. The CDR3 loop is CASSFGVDTGELFF. The CDR3 coding sequence is TGTGCCAGCAGTTTCGGGGTGGACACCGGGGAGCTGTTTTTT.